The next 32 T cell receptor beta chains were all read from a single sample in a study of T cell responses to AZD1222 COVID-19 vaccine. Produced via immunoSEQ multiplex PCR; TCRdb's table is partial and in-frame only. Of about 83,000 clones in the sample, about 84% are singletons; the top ten hold roughly 8.7%. The specimen was peripheral blood, collected on day 0 of AZD1222 vaccination. The receptor set was obtained from an adult in good health.

The chain joins TRBV7-9 to TRBJ2-7; the D is unclear. V lost 3 bases to trimming and J lost 0 bases, with 3 bases between them. CDR1 is SEHNR and CDR2 is FQNEAQ in the germline V gene (reference sequence). The CDR3 has 12 residues. CDR3 amino acids: CASSFTSYEQYF. As DNA, the CDR3 is TGTGCCAGCAGCTTTACCTCCTACGAGCAGTACTTC.

V usage is TRBV7-2 and J usage is TRBJ2-7; TRBD1 agrees at 8 bases. The germline V gene has CDR1 SGHTA and CDR2 FQGNSA. Unmatched junction bases numbered 10, after V lost 4 bases and J lost 5 bases. CDR3 size: 15 residues. Here the CDR3 reads CASSSQGAVIDEQYF. The CDR3 bases are TGTGCCAGCAGCTCTCAGGGGGCAGTTATCGACGAGCAGTACTTC.

This sequence joins TRBV28 and TRBJ2-1; D gene unclear. Germline CDR1 reads MDHEN; CDR2 reads SYDVKM. The CDR3 is 13 residues long. Trimming stripped 5 bases from V and 7 bases from J, with 12 bases between. CDR3 sequence (DNA): TGTGCCAGCAGTATCCGGAGATTGAATGAGCAGTTCTTC. Translated, it gives CASSIRRLNEQFF.

The rearrangement uses TRBV7-9 and TRBJ1-6, with D maybe TRBD1 (5 bases). The germline gives CDR1 SEHNR, CDR2 FQNEAQ (reference sequence). V gave up 3 bases and J gave up 5 bases, with 8 bases separating them. This CDR3 has 14 amino acids. The CDR3 DNA reads TGTGCCAGCAGCTTGAGGGGAGATAATTCACCCCTCCACTTT. Translated, it gives CASSLRGDNSPLHF.

This chain connects TRBV4-3 to TRBJ1-6; no firm D call. This CDR3 spans 12 amino acids. The germline V gene has CDR1 LGHNA and CDR2 YSLEER. V lost 4 bases and J 7 bases, leaving 5 bases between the germline ends. The CDR3 is CASSRENSPLHF. CDR3 nucleotide sequence: TGCGCCAGCAGCCGAGAGAATTCACCCCTCCACTTT.

The chain recombines TRBV5-1 with TRBJ1-6, with 8 bases fitting TRBD1. The CDR3 loop spans 16 amino acids. J lost 7 bases, V lost 4 bases, and 10 bases had no gene match. The germline CDR1 and CDR2 sequences are SGHRS and YFSETQ. CDR3 amino acids: CASSRETGQENSPLHF. The DNA for the CDR3 is TGCGCCAGCAGCCGGGAGACGGGACAGGAGAATTCACCCCTCCACTTT.

The chain employs TRBV6-5 and TRBJ1-1, with 9 bases identical to TRBD1. The CDR3 totals 12 residues. The V segment lost 6 bases and the J segment 10 bases; nucleotides outside the gene matches: 6. Germline CDR1 reads MNHEY; CDR2 reads SVGAGI. The DNA for the CDR3 is TGTGCCAGCAGGGGGACAGGGCTGGGAGCTTTCTTT. This gives the protein CASRGTGLGAFF.

This chain links TRBV12-5 with TRBJ2-2, with D unresolved. The CDR3 covers 13 residues. Trimming removed 4 bases at V and 4 bases at J, with 7 bases between. CDR1 is LGHNT and CDR2 is FRNRAP in the germline V gene. CDR3 nucleotides: TGTGCTAGTGGTTCTTCCCTCACCGGGGAGCTGTTTTTT. Protein sequence: CASGSSLTGELFF.

The V gene is TRBV29-1, the J gene TRBJ2-3; 11 bases fit TRBD2. The CDR3 is 16 residues long. The germline CDR1 and CDR2 sequences are SQVTM and ANQGSEA. Trimming removed 6 bases from V and 5 bases from J; junction bases left unmatched: 13. The CDR3 region has the DNA TGCAGCGTCGGCCCCTCTAGCGGGAGGCAGATAGATACGCAGTATTTT. Translated, it gives CSVGPSSGRQIDTQYF.

The chain couples TRBV7-3 to TRBJ2-2, with D tentatively TRBD1 or TRBD2 (5 bases each). Germline V gene data show CDR1 as SGHTA and CDR2 as FQGTGA. V was shortened by 5 bases and J by 6 bases, with 10 bases between the two germline ends. The CDR3 covers 13 residues. The CDR3 spells CASSPRGAGELFF. The CDR3 DNA is TGTGCCAGCAGCCCAAGAGGGGCCGGGGAGCTGTTTTTT.

CDR3 nucleotide sequence: TGTGCCAGCAGTTATTCTACGCCGTCCACTGAAGCTTTCTTT. It translates to CASSYSTPSTEAFF. The gene calls are TRBV6-5 and TRBJ1-1; no reliable D call. With 3 bases removed from V and 4 bases from J, the gap between germline ends came to 12 bases. Looked up from germline, CDR1 is MNHEY and CDR2 is SVGAGI. This CDR3 spans 14 amino acids.

J is TRBJ2-2 and V is TRBV28; D is perhaps TRBD2 (6 bases). Trimming left V 3 bases short and J 4 bases short, with 12 bases between. The CDR3 contains 15 residues. Germline loops: CDR1 MDHEN, CDR2 SYDVKM. The CDR3 coding sequence is TGTGCCAGCAGTTTCTTTCGGGAGTTCACCGGGGAGCTGTTTTTT. It encodes CASSFFREFTGELFF.

The chain employs TRBV5-4 and TRBJ1-3; no definite D call. V lost 4 bases, J lost 3 bases, and 8 bases lay in between. The germline gives CDR1 SGHNT, CDR2 YYREEE (reference sequence). This CDR3 comprises 13 residues. CDR3 residues: CASSPIDGNTIYF. DNA for the CDR3: TGTGCCAGCAGCCCCATTGATGGAAACACCATATATTTT.

V usage is TRBV27 and J usage is TRBJ2-7; 11 bases are a match to TRBD1. Germline loops: CDR1 MNHEY, CDR2 SMNVEV (reference sequence). The CDR3 runs to 16 residues. The J segment lost 3 bases and the V segment lost 5 bases, leaving 9 bases of the junction unmatched. CDR3 bases: TGTGCCAGCAGTCCAACAGGACAGGGGGCCTTCTACGAGCAGTACTTC. It encodes CASSPTGQGAFYEQYF.

This clone was picked up one time. V and J are TRBV19 and TRBJ2-3, with 12 nucleotides matching TRBD2. The length of the CDR3 is 18 residues. After removal of 4 bases from V and 2 bases from J, the junction contained 10 bases not matched to a gene. Germline CDR1 LNHDA, CDR2 SQIVND (reference sequence). CDR3 sequence: CASSTLGTSGSPTDTQYF. The DNA of the CDR3 is TGTGCCAGTAGTACCCTCGGGACTAGCGGGTCCCCCACAGATACGCAGTATTTT.

The chain has TRBV4-1 and TRBJ1-2; D is uncertain. The V gene lost 0 bases and the J gene lost 4 bases, with 15 bases spanning the gap. The CDR3 is made up of 16 amino acids. Germline values: CDR1 MGHRA, CDR2 YSYEKL. CDR3 protein: CASSQDIGSSGYGYTF. The CDR3, as DNA: TGCGCCAGCAGCCAAGATATCGGCAGTTCCGGCTATGGCTACACCTTC.

J is TRBJ1-6 and V is TRBV2; no clear D. The V end lost 6 bases, the J end lost 7 bases, and 10 bases lay between the germline ends. This CDR3 has 13 residues. The germline gives CDR1 SNHLY, CDR2 FYNNEI. The CDR3 loop reads CASRGSPNSPLHF. The CDR3 DNA reads as TGTGCCAGCAGGGGTTCACCCAATTCACCCCTCCACTTT.

The gene calls are TRBV19 and TRBJ2-1; 7 bases agree with TRBD2. There are 15 residues in the CDR3. Germline V lookup: CDR1 LNHDA, CDR2 SQIVND (reference sequence). The V and J ends lost 2 bases and 4 bases, in that order; junction bases with no gene match: 5. The DNA of the CDR3 is TGTGCCAGTAGTATACTGCCTAGCGGTTACAATGAGCAGTTCTTC. Its protein product is CASSILPSGYNEQFF.

This chain connects TRBV11-1 to TRBJ2-7; no reliable D call. Looked up from germline, CDR1 is SGHAT and CDR2 is FQDESV (reference sequence). The CDR3 has 14 residues. V lost 3 bases and J 1 base, leaving 10 bases between the germline ends. CDR3 region: CASSFDWSSYEQYF. Here the CDR3 DNA reads TGTGCCAGCAGCTTCGACTGGTCGTCCTACGAGCAGTACTTC.

The chain employs TRBV6-2 or TRBV6-3 and TRBJ2-7; D unresolved. The CDR3 is 13 amino acids. Trimming took 5 bases from V and 2 from J, leaving 10 bases between them. Germline V lookup: CDR1 MNHEY, CDR2 SVGEGT. CDR3 in DNA: TGTGCCAGCAGTGATGCAAGAACCTACGAGCAGTACTTC. It specifies CASSDARTYEQYF.

This clone was recorded only once. The chain combines TRBV7-9 with TRBJ1-4; 9 positions match TRBD1. The germline V gene has CDR1 SEHNR and CDR2 FQNEAQ (reference sequence). The CDR3 length is 14 residues. V was pared by 5 bases and J by 7 bases, with 5 bases of the junction left unmatched. CDR3 bases: TGTGCCAGCAGCCTACAGGGGGCTCGTGAAAAACTGTTTTTT. Its translation: CASSLQGAREKLFF. Supplemented by reference TRBV7-9 and TRBJ1-4, the full variable domain reads DTGVSQNPRHKITKRGQNVTFRCDPISEHNRLYWYRQTLGQGPEFLTYFQNEAQLEKSRLLSDRFSAERPKGSFSTLEIQRTEQGDSAMYLCASSLQGAREKLFFGSGTQLSVL.

This clone was seen a handful of times. The V call is TRBV7-9, the J call TRBJ2-5; D ambiguous. Germline CDR1 is SEHNR and CDR2 is FQNEAQ (reference sequence). The CDR3 totals 12 residues. Trimming took 5 bases from V and 4 from J, leaving 8 bases between them. The CDR3 reads CASSPQGETQYF. CDR3 sequence (DNA): TGTGCCAGCAGCCCCCAAGGAGAGACCCAGTACTTC. Complete variable domain (other parts from reference TRBV7-9 and TRBJ2-5): DTGVSQNPRHKITKRGQNVTFRCDPISEHNRLYWYRQTLGQGPEFLTYFQNEAQLEKSRLLSDRFSAERPKGSFSTLEIQRTEQGDSAMYLCASSPQGETQYFGPGTRLLVL.

The chain couples TRBV28 to TRBJ2-1, with D tentatively TRBD2 (6 bases). CDR3 size: 15 residues. Trimming left V 5 bases short and J 9 bases short, with 20 bases between. Germline V CDR1 and CDR2: MDHEN, SYDVKM. The chain's CDR3 is CASSHAGPRGGEQFF. The CDR3 nucleotides are TGTGCCAGCAGTCATGCGGGACCAAGGGGCGGTGAGCAGTTCTTC.

J is TRBJ2-7 and V is TRBV7-8; TRBD1 aligns across 7 bases. V dropped 5 bases and J dropped 3; count of bases not matched to a gene: 7. Looked up from germline, CDR1 is SGHVS and CDR2 is FQNEAQ. The CDR3 totals 14 residues. CDR3 loop: CASSPPRGIYEQYF. For the CDR3, the DNA is TGTGCCAGCAGCCCGCCCAGGGGGATCTACGAGCAGTACTTC.

This chain connects TRBV6-5 to TRBJ2-5; 7 bases line up with TRBD1. V dropped 6 bases and J dropped 6; count of bases not matched to a gene: 16. CDR3 size: 16 residues. CDR1 and CDR2 (germline): MNHEY, SVGAGI. CDR3 sequence: CASSYRYRQGVKTQYF. The CDR3 coding sequence is TGTGCCAGCAGCTACCGGTATCGACAGGGTGTGAAGACCCAGTACTTC.

The chain uses TRBV7-9 and TRBJ1-1; possibly TRBD1 for D (5 bases). V was clipped by 0 bases and J by 9 bases, with 11 bases between them. Per germline, CDR1 SEHNR and CDR2 FQNEAQ (reference sequence). The CDR3 consists of 13 residues. CDR3 DNA sequence: TGTGCCAGCAGCTTAGCGGGGGGAACCCAAGCTTTCTTT. Translation gives CASSLAGGTQAFF.

V is TRBV15 and J is TRBJ1-6, with D perhaps TRBD1 (5 bases). The CDR3 is 16 amino acids. V dropped 1 base and J dropped 8 bases, with 15 bases sitting between them. The germline gives CDR1 LNHNV, CDR2 YYDKDF (reference sequence). CDR3 coding DNA: TGTGCCACCAGCAGAGCACTGGGGGATAGGGATTCACCCCTCCACTTT. It is translated as CATSRALGDRDSPLHF.

This chain connects TRBV18 to TRBJ2-5; no clear D. Germline V CDR1 and CDR2: KGHSH, LQKENI. The CDR3 extends over 13 amino acids. Trimming shortened V by 4 bases and J by 0 bases, and 6 bases separated the two germline ends. The CDR3 nucleotides are TGTGCCAGCTCACTGGGCTACCAAGAGACCCAGTACTTC. It is translated as CASSLGYQETQYF.

This rearrangement joins TRBV10-3 to TRBJ2-1; 12 bases agree with TRBD2. Germline CDR1 ENHRY, CDR2 SYGVKD. The V gene end was trimmed by 7 bases and the J gene end by 9 bases; junction bases not matched to a gene: 7. The CDR3 length is 14 residues. The CDR3 DNA reads TGTGCCATCAAGACTAGCGGGAGCGAGGGTGAGCAGTTCTTC. This codes for CAIKTSGSEGEQFF.

This rearrangement joins TRBV6-5 to TRBJ1-3; D not resolved. This CDR3 is built from 13 residues. Trimming took off 4 bases at V and 0 bases at J, with 4 bases between the two ends. Germline CDR1 and CDR2: MNHEY and SVGAGI. CDR3 protein: CASSFDSGNTIYF. DNA of the CDR3: TGTGCCAGCAGTTTCGACTCTGGAAACACCATATATTTT.

The rearrangement uses TRBV7-6 and TRBJ1-1, with TRBD1 as a possible D gene (6 bases). V was cut by 2 bases and J by 5 bases, with 9 bases left in between. Germline V gives CDR1 SGHVS, CDR2 FNYEAQ. The length of the CDR3 is 13 residues. The CDR3 DNA reads as TGTGCCAGCAGCTTAAGGGGGGGAACTGAAGCTTTCTTT. As protein: CASSLRGGTEAFF.

J is TRBJ1-1 and V is TRBV12-3 or TRBV12-4; a possible D gene is TRBD1 (5 bases). The CDR3 loop spans 13 amino acids. V gave up 6 bases and J gave up 4 bases, with 12 bases separating them. The CDR3 bases are TGTGCCAGCAGCCGGGCAGGGTCCACTGAAGCTTTCTTT. This gives the protein CASSRAGSTEAFF.